This T cell receptor (beta chain) was sequenced during a study of shared clonotypes between healthy human individuals. Study observations and caveats: Sequencing depth was expected to affect clonotype sharing among donors.

A note on this clone: The antigen remains unidentified.

The junction had 6 bases not matched to a gene; V was cut back by 7 bases and J by 4 bases. CDR1 is SGHVS, CDR2 FNYEAQ, per germline. The CDR3 is 15 residues long. Sequenced by immunoSEQ multiplex PCR; TCRdb stores in-frame clones only, minus some. The sample lists about 1.5 million clones; 95% to 99% were seen once. The clonotype originates from a man in his thirties or forties in good health. The V and J genes are TRBV7-6 and TRBJ2-2, with 10 bases identical to TRBD1. The material sequenced was naive CD4+ T cells sorted from blood. The subset here: CD45RA+ positively selected. CDR3 loop: CASTLGTGVTGELFF. CDR3 in DNA: TGTGCCAGCACCCTGGGGACAGGGGTCACCGGGGAGCTGTTTTTT.